This TCR beta chain was observed in a study of identical twins. A single record per CDR3 protein comes from TCRdb applying MiXCR to the 5' RACE reads. The sample carries over 500,000 distinct CDR3 sequences, roughly 21% recorded once. The V and J ends lost 0 bases and 6 bases respectively, with 8 bases between them. This CDR3 is built from 13 residues. The V gene's germline CDR1 is SGDLS and CDR2 YYNGEE. This clonotype has only a few counts. The same data also went into a second study, on T cells expressing NK-cell markers.

This clonotype originated in a woman aged 18 to 35 in good health. What was sequenced was CD4+ T cells sorted from blood. V and J are TRBV9 and TRBJ2-3; D uncertain. CDR3 loop: CASSVGATDTQYF. The CDR3 DNA sequence: TGTGCCAGCAGCGTAGGGGCTACGGATACGCAGTATTTT.